This T cell receptor beta chain was identified during a study of tumor and adjacent non-tumor tissue in lung cancer. Study context: There were about 12 adenocarcinoma, a couple of squamous cell carcinoma and 1 small cell lung cancer cases. Study-wide points: Compared with tumor, normal lung showed significantly lower TCR diversity. In normal lung, the top 100 clones were significantly more dominant than in tumor. Shorter survival was associated with higher TCR diversity in tumors.

TCRbeta libraries were built with three rounds of nested PCR, modified from ARM-PCR. One entry per CDR3 protein, called by TCRdb with MiXCR from the multiplex PCR reads. This table has more than 45,000 distinct CDR3 sequences, about 70% appearing once. No cell sorting was done before RNA was extracted from the tissue. The normal lung tissue was taken more than 3 cm from the tumor edge. The length of the CDR3 is 12 residues. From germline, CDR1 is SEHNR and CDR2 FQNEAQ (reference sequence). Concerning this clonotype itself: Its antigen is currently unknown. This CDR3 fails to terminate in the conserved phenylalanine or tryptophan, so it likely reflects a read error.

Material: distant non-tumor lung tissue. The origin of this receptor is a woman aged 55-69 years with non-small cell lung cancer. The rearrangement joins TRBV7-9 to TRBJ1-1, with no clear D. CDR3 DNA: TGTGTCAGCAGCTTTGGCCCCTCACAAGCTTTCGTT. Protein sequence: CVSSFGPSQAFV.